Listed below are T cell receptor beta chains from one sample, sequenced in a study of neurological immune-mediated disorders. TCRdb ran MiXCR on the 5' RACE reads and lists one entry per CDR3 protein. This table holds about 16,000 distinct CDR3 sequences, about 20% found once. The specimen was PBMCs. All receptors derive from a man between 45 and 60 years old in good health. Each CDR3 is given with its conserved first and last residue. Each record gives: D gene, clone size, CDR3 length, J gene, V gene, CDR3 protein, CDR3 DNA. A D gene is named only where the DNA matches it firmly. Size values are once, few and many counts, or a class for expanded clones, and some rows have none.

NA NA 14 TRBJ1-5 TRBV6-6 CASSRQYSNQPQHF TGTGCCAGCAGTCGACAGTATAGCAATCAGCCCCAGCATTTT
NA medium-sized 13 TRBJ2-5 TRBV29-1 CSAKPGVQETQYF TGCAGCGCAAAACCGGGTGTACAAGAGACCCAGTACTTC
TRBD1 once 19 TRBJ2-7 TRBV6-2/TRBV6-3 CASRGLPGQGSPSSYEQYF TGTGCCAGCAGAGGCCTCCCGGGACAGGGGTCACCAAGCTCCTACGAGCAGTACTTC
NA many 16 TRBJ2-4 TRBV29-1 CSVAPLAGIAKNIQYF TGCAGCGTTGCCCCCCTGGCGGGAATAGCCAAAAACATTCAGTACTTC
NA medium-sized 15 TRBJ2-2 TRBV18 CASSRGQTNTGELFF TGTGCCAGCTCTCGCGGACAGACGAACACCGGGGAGCTGTTTTTT
TRBD1 NA 13 TRBJ2-7 TRBV20-1 CSATSDRGHEQYF TGCAGTGCCACTAGTGACAGGGGCCACGAGCAGTACTTC
TRBD2 many 15 TRBJ2-5 TRBV7-2 CASSSAQTSRETQYF TGTGCCAGCAGCTCAGCTCAGACTAGCCGAGAGACCCAGTACTTC
NA many 18 TRBJ1-5 TRBV20-1 CSARDPRGMQANNQPQHF TGCAGTGCTAGAGATCCGAGGGGGATGCAGGCGAACAATCAGCCCCAGCATTTT
TRBD2 many 13 TRBJ2-7 TRBV7-9 CASMRENGYEQYF TGTGCCAGCATGCGGGAGAACGGTTACGAGCAGTACTTC
TRBD2 many 15 TRBJ2-7 TRBV27 CASSFSTSGSYEQYF TGTGCCAGCAGTTTTTCTACTAGCGGATCCTACGAGCAGTACTTC
NA few 14 TRBJ2-1 TRBV7-3 CASLVEGLCNEQFF TGTGCCAGCCTCGTGGAGGGCCTCTGCAATGAGCAGTTCTTC
TRBD1 NA 13 TRBJ2-2 TRBV30 CAWSRQGPGELFF TGTGCCTGGAGTAGACAGGGGCCCGGGGAGCTGTTTTTT
NA medium-sized 14 TRBJ2-7 TRBV21-1 CASSKVPASYEQYF TGTGCCAGCAGCAAAGTGCCAGCTTCCTACGAGCAGTACTTC
TRBD2 many 16 TRBJ2-5 TRBV20-1 CSARDPSGSHLETQYF TGCAGTGCTAGAGATCCCAGCGGGAGTCATCTTGAGACCCAGTACTTC
TRBD1 many 13 TRBJ1-2 TRBV4-2 CASSQRTGGGYTF TGTGCCAGCAGCCAGAGGACAGGGGGCGGCTACACCTTC
TRBD1 many 14 TRBJ2-1 TRBV9 CASSVQGARNEQFF TGTGCCAGCAGCGTACAGGGGGCGCGGAATGAGCAGTTCTTC
NA NA 16 TRBJ2-1 TRBV6-5 CASSYSRGTLGNEQFF TGTGCCAGCAGTTACTCTCGCGGAACCCTAGGAAATGAGCAGTTCTTC
NA many 14 TRBJ2-1 TRBV24-1 CATSVSGRNNEQFF TGTGCCACCAGTGTTTCAGGGAGAAATAATGAGCAGTTCTTC
NA many 18 TRBJ2-3 TRBV5-5 CASSLGPRGSSGTDTQYF TGTGCCAGCAGCTTGGGTCCTCGGGGTTCTAGCGGCACAGATACGCAGTATTTT
NA many 13 TRBJ2-7 TRBV12-3/TRBV12-4 CASRQTKGGEQYF TGTGCCAGCAGGCAGACGAAGGGGGGCGAGCAGTACTTC
TRBD2 medium-sized 18 TRBJ2-1 TRBV7-2 CASSPVGGGLAGNNEQFF TGTGCCAGCAGCCCAGTCGGTGGAGGACTAGCGGGGAACAATGAGCAGTTCTTC
NA NA 14 TRBJ2-1 TRBV5-1 CASSLNPSYNEQFF TGCGCCAGCAGCTTAAACCCTTCATACAATGAGCAGTTCTTC
NA few 13 TRBJ2-7 TRBV6-2/TRBV6-3 CASSYTGAYEQYF TGTGCCAGCAGTTACACCGGAGCCTACGAGCAGTACTTC
NA many 15 TRBJ2-7 TRBV5-5 CASNPRGGLTYEQYF TGTGCCAGCAACCCTAGGGGCGGTTTAACCTACGAGCAGTACTTC
NA NA 17 TRBJ2-7 TRBV10-3 CAISESPRRSPSYEQYF TGTGCCATCAGTGAGTCACCCCGGCGGAGTCCGTCCTACGAGCAGTACTTC
NA many 16 TRBJ2-5 TRBV12-3/TRBV12-4 CASSLGELGGKKTQYF TGTGCCAGCAGTTTGGGGGAACTAGGAGGAAAAAAGACCCAGTACTTC
NA many 12 TRBJ1-5 TRBV7-2 CASSLDHQPQHF TGTGCCAGCAGCTTAGATCATCAGCCCCAGCATTTT
NA medium-sized 13 TRBJ2-1 TRBV20-1 CSARRTVNDEQFF TGCAGTGCTAGGAGGACAGTAAACGATGAGCAGTTCTTC
NA NA 15 TRBJ2-1 TRBV7-2 CASSRTGQFVSEQFF TGTGCCAGCAGCCGAACGGGGCAGTTCGTTAGTGAGCAGTTCTTC
NA medium-sized 14 TRBJ2-6 TRBV6-5 CASNRISGANVLTF TGTGCCAGCAACCGGATCTCTGGGGCCAACGTCCTGACTTTC
TRBD1 few 14 TRBJ2-1 TRBV29-1 CSATRGTEYNEQFF TGCAGCGCAACTAGGGGGACAGAATACAATGAGCAGTTCTTC
NA many 13 TRBJ2-7 TRBV20-1 CSALRDGGYEQYF TGCAGTGCTCTGCGGGACGGGGGCTACGAGCAGTACTTC
NA many 12 TRBJ2-1 TRBV20-1 CSVGRGNNEQFF TGCAGTGTAGGCAGGGGAAACAATGAGCAGTTCTTC
NA NA 15 TRBJ2-7 TRBV28 CASSLPRGYSYEQYF TGTGCCAGCAGTTTACCGAGGGGTTACTCCTACGAGCAGTACTTC
TRBD1 many 13 TRBJ2-7 TRBV3-1 CASSRGTGGEQYF TGTGCCAGCAGCCGAGGGACAGGAGGGGAGCAGTACTTC
TRBD2 few 15 TRBJ2-1 TRBV28 CASPPGGETYNEQFF TGTGCCAGCCCCCCGGGGGGGGAGACCTACAATGAGCAGTTCTTC
TRBD1 once 15 TRBJ2-3 TRBV28 CASSPRQGATDTQYF TGTGCCAGCAGTCCGCGACAGGGGGCAACAGATACGCAGTATTTT
NA many 15 TRBJ2-3 TRBV7-2 CASSFKRVSTDTQYF TGTGCCAGCAGCTTCAAGCGGGTGAGCACAGATACGCAGTATTTT
NA many 15 TRBJ2-7 TRBV7-2 CASSTPLAPVYEQYF TGTGCCAGCAGCACTCCTCTAGCGCCGGTATACGAGCAGTACTTC
NA many 12 TRBJ2-7 TRBV4-3 CASSQDMHEQYF TGCGCCAGCAGCCAAGATATGCACGAGCAGTACTTC
TRBD2 once 16 TRBJ2-1 TRBV28 CASSLLTSGIFNEQFF TGTGCCAGCAGTTTACTGACTAGCGGGATCTTCAATGAGCAGTTCTTC
NA many 20 TRBJ2-1 TRBV3-1 CASSPHQPWDPGFNYNEQFF TGTGCCAGCAGCCCCCACCAGCCCTGGGATCCAGGGTTTAATTACAATGAGCAGTTCTTC
NA NA 13 TRBJ2-7 TRBV7-3 CASSADRVHEQYF TGTGCCAGCAGCGCGGACAGAGTCCACGAGCAGTACTTC
TRBD1 NA 13 TRBJ2-1 TRBV29-1 CSVPTGGYNEQFF TGCAGCGTTCCGACAGGGGGCTACAATGAGCAGTTCTTC
NA NA 15 TRBJ2-1 TRBV4-2 CASRRGAGIHNEQFF TGTGCCAGCAGACGGGGAGCAGGAATACACAATGAGCAGTTCTTC
NA many 15 TRBJ1-5 TRBV14 CASSQGEGTSQPQHF TGTGCCAGCAGCCAAGGTGAGGGTACATCGCAGCCCCAGCATTTT